The 20 T cell receptor beta chains below were found in one sample sequenced in a study of T-cell reconstitution after alpha-beta-depleted transplantation in children. As it was prepared, the TCRbeta library received unique molecular identifiers. TCRdb re-derived calls from the PCR reads in MiXCR, one entry per CDR3 protein. Of 350,000 to 400,000 distinct CDR3 sequences listed, over 20% were seen once; the top ten hold 3.8%. This specimen consisted of PBMCs from the stem cell graft donor, obtained from the stem cell graft. These TCRs come from a human donor who donated a stem cell graft to a child with acute myeloid leukemia.

The gene calls are TRBV20-1 and TRBJ2-5; TRBD2 agrees at 8 bases. This CDR3 region has 16 residues. Germline CDR1 reads DFQATT; CDR2 reads SNEGSKA (reference sequence). Trimming took 3 bases from V and 2 from J; bases not matched to a gene: 11. The CDR3 here is CSARNYLGGAQETQYF. DNA for the CDR3: TGCAGTGCTAGGAATTATCTCGGGGGGGCTCAAGAGACCCAGTACTTC.

This clonotype was found a few times. This chain links TRBV5-1 with TRBJ1-4; TRBD1 is a possible D gene (6 bases). Per the germline V gene, CDR1 is SGHRS and CDR2 is YFSETQ. V was trimmed by 4 bases and J by 0 bases, leaving 13 bases between them. There are 16 residues in the CDR3. Here the CDR3 DNA reads TGCGCCAGCAGCAGTACAGGGTCTGCAACTAATGAAAAACTGTTTTTT. Protein sequence: CASSSTGSATNEKLFF.

This clonotype came up a few times. The rearrangement joins TRBV12-3 or TRBV12-4 to TRBJ2-2, with D possibly TRBD1 on 5 matching bases. The CDR3 has 15 residues. V was cut by 1 base and J by 7 bases, with 13 bases left in between. This CDR3 reads CASSLEGALGGELFF. In DNA form, the CDR3 reads TGTGCCAGCAGTTTAGAAGGGGCCCTCGGCGGGGAGCTGTTTTTT.

This clonotype has more than one count but fewer than ten. The V and J genes are TRBV5-6 and TRBJ2-1; D is unclear. Trimming removed 3 bases from V and 10 bases from J, with 11 bases in between. Germline CDR1 SGHDT, CDR2 YYEEEE. The CDR3 loop spans 12 amino acids. The CDR3 sequence is CASSSGLWEQFF. CDR3 DNA: TGTGCCAGCAGCTCTGGTCTTTGGGAGCAGTTCTTC.

This clonotype turned up a few times. V and J are TRBV7-2 and TRBJ1-1; TRBD1 might be the D (6 bases). The CDR3 runs to 13 residues. Trimming cost V 1 base and J 5 bases, with 8 bases left between them. CDR1 SGHTA and CDR2 FQGNSA come from the germline V gene. The CDR3, as DNA: TGTGCCAGCAGCTTAGACAGGGTAACTGAAGCTTTCTTT. It codes for CASSLDRVTEAFF.

This clonotype was seen repeatedly, ten times or more. The V gene is TRBV20-1, the J gene TRBJ2-3; D call uncertain. The CDR3 length is 13 residues. V shed 6 bases and J shed 2 bases, with 12 bases lying between them. Germline V gene lookup returns CDR1 DFQATT and CDR2 SNEGSKA (reference sequence). The CDR3, as DNA: TGCAGTGCGTCCGACGGTTTCACAGATACGCAGTATTTT. Its protein is CSASDGFTDTQYF.

This clonotype was detected a few times. The J gene is TRBJ2-7, the V gene TRBV29-1; TRBD2 is a possible D gene (5 bases). V lost 5 bases, J lost 0 bases, and 8 bases lay in between. This CDR3 contains 12 residues. CDR1 is SQVTM and CDR2 is ANQGSEA in the germline V gene. This CDR3 reads CSVLASSYEQYF. The DNA for the CDR3 is TGCAGCGTTCTAGCCAGCTCCTACGAGCAGTACTTC.

This chain joins TRBV4-2 and TRBJ2-3, with TRBD2 matching 9 bases. CDR1 and CDR2 (germline): LGHNA, YNFKEQ. This CDR3 spans 17 amino acids. The V gene end was trimmed by 2 bases and the J gene end by 2 bases; junction bases not matched to a gene: 8. DNA for the CDR3: TGTGCCAGCAGCCAATCGGCGCTAGCGGGATTCACAGATACGCAGTATTTT. Translated, it gives CASSQSALAGFTDTQYF.

This clonotype was detected only once. The chain employs TRBV20-1 and TRBJ2-2; TRBD2 aligns across 10 bases. CDR1 DFQATT and CDR2 SNEGSKA come from the germline V gene (reference sequence). V trimming: 3 bases; J trimming: 8 bases; junction bases outside the gene matches: 9. This CDR3 contains 15 residues. The CDR3 DNA sequence: TGCAGTGCTAGCACCGGGACTAGCGTGAGAGGGGAGCTGTTTTTT. It translates to CSASTGTSVRGELFF.

This clonotype was detected many times. J is TRBJ2-7 and V is TRBV29-1; D is tentatively TRBD1 or TRBD2 (5 bases each). CDR3 size: 13 residues. Germline V gene data show CDR1 as SQVTM and CDR2 as ANQGSEA. V was pared by 7 bases and J by 2 bases, with 15 bases between. The DNA of the CDR3 is TGCAGCGCCCGGGACCCTTCAACCTACGAGCAGTACTTC. As protein: CSARDPSTYEQYF.

The table lists this clonotype with many counts. The chain has TRBV7-2 and TRBJ2-3; D is undetermined. The CDR3 loop spans 13 amino acids. The germline CDR1 and CDR2 sequences are SGHTA and FQGNSA. The V and J ends lost 1 base and 4 bases respectively, with 6 bases between them. CDR3 nucleotides: TGTGCCAGCAGCTTAGTTAACGCAGATACGCAGTATTTT. Encoded protein: CASSLVNADTQYF.

This clonotype has a count of ten or more. This chain joins TRBV29-1 and TRBJ2-1; 8 bases fit TRBD1. The CDR3 spans 16 residues. Germline V gene lookup returns CDR1 SQVTM and CDR2 ANQGSEA. V was pared by 4 bases and J by 6 bases, with 14 bases of the junction left unmatched. The CDR3 is CSVGDVWQGAVNEQFF. The CDR3, as DNA: TGCAGCGTTGGGGATGTGTGGCAGGGGGCAGTCAATGAGCAGTTCTTC.

This clonotype was counted only a few times. V is TRBV6-4 and J is TRBJ1-5, with unresolved D. CDR3 size: 14 residues. Looked up from germline, CDR1 is MRHNA and CDR2 is SNTAGT. Trimming cost V 1 base and J 3 bases, with 7 bases left between them. CDR3 in amino acids: CASSDYGFNQPQHF. DNA of the CDR3: TGTGCCAGCAGTGACTACGGCTTCAATCAGCCCCAGCATTTT.

V is TRBV28 and J is TRBJ1-1; tentatively, D is TRBD1 (5 bases). Trimming shortened V by 2 bases and J by 5 bases, and 15 bases separated the two germline ends. The CDR3 contains 15 residues. CDR1 MDHEN and CDR2 SYDVKM come from the germline V gene. CDR3 in amino acids: CASSLERAGGTEAFF. The CDR3, as DNA: TGTGCCAGCAGTTTAGAGAGGGCCGGGGGAACTGAAGCTTTCTTT.

This chain links TRBV12-3 or TRBV12-4 with TRBJ1-4, with D hard to call. The CDR3 is 15 amino acids. Deletions cut 5 bases from V and 6 bases from J, with 16 bases between. This chain's CDR3 is CASSPKLVGDEKLFF. CDR3 sequence (DNA): TGTGCCAGCAGTCCGAAACTCGTTGGGGATGAAAAACTGTTTTTT.

The rearrangement uses TRBV5-1 and TRBJ2-7, with D perhaps TRBD2 (6 bases). This CDR3 is 16 amino acids long. V lost 4 bases and J 2 bases, leaving 19 bases between the germline ends. The germline V gene encodes CDR1 SGHRS and CDR2 YFSETQ. CDR3 amino acids: CASSLTPGLSPYEQYF. In DNA form, the CDR3 reads TGCGCCAGCAGCCTAACCCCGGGACTGTCGCCCTACGAGCAGTACTTC.

This rearrangement joins TRBV6-5 to TRBJ2-2; D is unclear. CDR1 is MNHEY and CDR2 is SVGAGI in the germline V gene. V was trimmed by 2 bases and J by 6 bases, leaving 7 bases between them. The CDR3 is made up of 13 amino acids. CDR3 coding DNA: TGTGCCAGCAGTTACGTGGCTGCCGGGGAGCTGTTTTTT. The encoded protein is CASSYVAAGELFF.

This clonotype occurred a few times. The chain carries TRBV9 and TRBJ1-5, with D possibly being TRBD1 (6 bases). Germline lookup yields CDR1 SGDLS and CDR2 YYNGEE. This CDR3 spans 13 amino acids. Trimming left V 3 bases short and J 6 bases short, with 10 bases between. CDR3 protein: CASSAGVGQPQHF. The CDR3 nucleotides are TGTGCCAGCAGCGCAGGGGTGGGTCAGCCCCAGCATTTT.

This clonotype showed up many times. V is TRBV10-3 and J is TRBJ2-1; the D call may be TRBD1 or TRBD2 (7 bases each). The CDR3 runs 16 residues. V lost 4 bases, J lost 6 bases, and 19 bases lay in between. CDR1 ENHRY and CDR2 SYGVKD come from the germline V gene. DNA of the CDR3: TGTGCCATCAGTGCAGGGGGGGAGGGCCTTTCCAATGAGCAGTTCTTC. Protein product: CAISAGGEGLSNEQFF.

This clonotype was seen many times. One junction end does not reproduce the germline sequence, and a read error may be involved. The rearrangement links TRBV12-3 or TRBV12-4 to TRBJ2-7; D remains unclear. The length of the CDR3 is 11 residues. The CDR3 DNA reads TGTGCCAGCAGTTTGGGGTCGAGCCTGGACTTC. Protein: CASSLGSSLDF.